This is a list of T cell receptor beta chains from one sample in a study of T cell responses to AZD1222 COVID-19 vaccine. This table comes from immunoSEQ multiplex PCR, and its TCRdb copy is limited to in-frame clones, with some not included. The data contain 200,000 or so clones, over 85% of them seen just once; the ten biggest clones take up over 0.95%. The sequences come from peripheral blood, collected 28 days after the second AZD1222 dose. These receptors all come from an adult who received the AZD1222 COVID-19 vaccine. Each CDR3 is given with its conserved first and last residue. The D gene is left open where the match is weak. Where a row states a size, it is once, few, many or the class of an expanded clone; other rows omit it.

D gene,V gene,clone size,J gene,CDR3 protein,CDR3 DNA
NA,TRBV15,NA,TRBJ2-1,CATSPRWGSAGNEQFF,TGTGCCACCAGCCCCCGTTGGGGGTCAGCCGGCAATGAGCAGTTCTTC
NA,TRBV28,NA,TRBJ1-4,CASRFDEKLFF,TGTGCCAGCAGGTTTGATGAAAAACTGTTTTTT
NA,TRBV5-1,NA,TRBJ2-2,CATQGGPKNTGELFF,TGCGCCACCCAAGGGGGGCCTAAGAACACCGGGGAGCTGTTTTTT
NA,TRBV7-3,NA,TRBJ2-3,CASSPPSAVGTDTQYF,TGTGCCAGCAGCCCTCCTAGCGCTGTGGGCACAGATACGCAGTATTTT
NA,TRBV19,once,TRBJ2-7,CASSPQVGPYEQYF,TGTGCCAGTAGTCCACAGGTCGGCCCCTACGAGCAGTACTTC
NA,TRBV3-1/TRBV3-2,NA,TRBJ1-1,CASSRDGLSNTEAFF,TGTGCCAGCAGCCGCGACGGACTCTCGAACACTGAAGCTTTCTTT
TRBD2,TRBV18,NA,TRBJ2-1,CASSPPSSGGFDEQFF,TGTGCCAGCTCACCCCCTTCTAGCGGGGGGTTCGATGAGCAGTTCTTC
NA,TRBV12-5,NA,TRBJ1-1,CASGPSGARGNAFF,TGTGCTAGTGGCCCCTCAGGGGCTAGGGGGAACGCTTTCTTT
TRBD1,TRBV7-9,NA,TRBJ2-7,CASSLLLDRVVWDEQYF,TGTGCCAGCAGCTTACTACTGGACAGGGTCGTTTGGGACGAGCAGTACTTC
NA,TRBV29-1,NA,TRBJ2-2,CSVSPNTGELFF,TGCAGCGTTAGCCCGAACACCGGGGAGCTGTTTTTT
NA,TRBV6-5,NA,TRBJ2-7,CASSPLGESSYEQYF,TGTGCCAGCAGTCCCTTAGGGGAGAGCTCCTACGAGCAGTACTTC
NA,TRBV21-1,NA,TRBJ2-7,CASSKANRDRGFREQYF,TGTGCCAGCAGCAAAGCCAACCGGGACAGGGGGTTCCGCGAGCAGTACTTC
NA,TRBV6-4,NA,TRBJ1-6,CASSPQGPSPLHF,TGTGCCAGCAGTCCGCAGGGGCCTTCACCCCTCCACTTT
TRBD2,TRBV3-1/TRBV3-2,NA,TRBJ2-1,CASSPLAFGEQFF,TGTGCCAGCAGTCCACTAGCGTTCGGTGAGCAGTTCTTC
NA,TRBV5-4,NA,TRBJ1-1,CASSLTEHRAPESAFF,TGTGCCAGCAGCCTAACAGAACACAGGGCGCCCGAGTCGGCTTTCTTT
TRBD1,TRBV29-1,NA,TRBJ2-1,CSVEHPDRIDNEQFF,TGCAGCGTTGAGCACCCGGACAGGATTGACAATGAGCAGTTCTTC
TRBD1,TRBV5-1,NA,TRBJ1-5,CASSLTGGWGQPQHF,TGCGCCAGCAGCTTGACAGGGGGCTGGGGCCAGCCCCAGCATTTT
NA,TRBV9,NA,TRBJ1-1,CASSVADSEAFF,TGTGCCAGCAGCGTAGCCGACAGTGAAGCTTTCTTT
TRBD1,TRBV28,NA,TRBJ1-5,CASSLGPGTVSNQPQHF,TGTGCCAGCAGTTTAGGCCCCGGGACAGTAAGCAATCAGCCCCAGCATTTT
TRBD2,TRBV27,NA,TRBJ2-1,CASSLGTSGDNEQFF,TGTGCCAGCAGTCTGGGGACTAGCGGGGACAATGAGCAGTTCTTC
NA,TRBV7-2,NA,TRBJ2-1,CASSPGGSYNEQFF,TGTGCCAGCAGTCCCGGCGGGTCCTACAATGAGCAGTTCTTC
NA,TRBV29-1,NA,TRBJ1-1,CSVGGTGYTEAFF,TGCAGCGTTGGAGGCACAGGGTACACTGAAGCTTTCTTT
TRBD1,TRBV28,NA,TRBJ1-3,CASSLKSGGYTIYF,TGTGCCAGCAGTTTAAAGTCAGGGGGCTACACCATATATTTT
NA,TRBV7-9,NA,TRBJ1-5,CASSLAWGTQHF,TGTGCCAGCAGCCTAGCGTGGGGGACCCAGCATTTT
NA,TRBV19,NA,TRBJ1-5,CASSILRGQPQHF,TGTGCCAGTAGTATTCTCAGGGGTCAGCCCCAGCATTTT
TRBD1,TRBV4-1,NA,TRBJ1-1,CASSSGQTDTEAFF,TGCGCCAGCAGCTCGGGACAGACGGACACTGAAGCTTTCTTT
TRBD1,TRBV3-1/TRBV3-2,NA,TRBJ2-2,CASSQYRGPTGELFF,TGTGCCAGCAGCCAGTACAGGGGACCCACCGGGGAGCTGTTTTTT
TRBD1,TRBV6-6,NA,TRBJ2-5,CASSQGQSGETQYF,TGTGCCAGCAGTCAGGGACAGTCGGGGGAGACCCAGTACTTC
NA,TRBV4-2,NA,TRBJ1-5,CASSAKGGANQPQHF,TGTGCCAGCAGCGCAAAAGGGGGGGCCAATCAGCCCCAGCATTTT